Included here is one TCR beta chain sequence, with context. The sample belongs to a study of blood T cell repertoires in COVID-19. Study details: Sites in the United States, Italy and Spain provided acute and convalescent COVID-19 samples. Sources were T cells, B-cell-depleted T cells, or PBMCs; the material itself was cDNA or gDNA.

In the original analysis: Estimation of nucleated cell counts was performed using reference gene primer amplification. Here immunoSEQ multiplex PCR was the method, and the copy in TCRdb shows in-frame clones only, minus some. That table gives V, J and clone size, and the DNA gave D and trimming. The sample records around 400,000 clones, roughly 90% being singletons. This CDR3 has 16 residues. The germline CDR1 and CDR2 sequences are SGHDN and FVKESK. With 0 bases removed from V and 1 base from J, the gap between germline ends came to 12 bases. The receptor's source is a man between 35 and 55 years old with acute or convalescent COVID-19. J is TRBJ1-1 and V is TRBV14, with a tentative D call TRBD1 (5 bases). Sample: peripheral blood. CDR3 protein: CASSQDGSRANTEAFF. For the CDR3, the DNA is TGTGCCAGCAGCCAAGATGGGTCCAGGGCGAACACTGAAGCTTTCTTT.